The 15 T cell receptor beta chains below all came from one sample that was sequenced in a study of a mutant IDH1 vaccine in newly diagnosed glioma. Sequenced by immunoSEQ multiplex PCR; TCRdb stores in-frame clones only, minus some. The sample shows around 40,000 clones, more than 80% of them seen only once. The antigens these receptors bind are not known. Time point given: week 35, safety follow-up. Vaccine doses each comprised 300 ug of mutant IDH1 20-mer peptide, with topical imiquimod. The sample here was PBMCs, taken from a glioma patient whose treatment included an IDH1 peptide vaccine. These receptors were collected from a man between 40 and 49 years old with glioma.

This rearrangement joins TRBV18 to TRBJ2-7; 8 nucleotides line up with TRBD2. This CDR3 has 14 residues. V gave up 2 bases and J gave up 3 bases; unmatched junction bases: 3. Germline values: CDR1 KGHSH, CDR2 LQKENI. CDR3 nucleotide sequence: TGTGCCAGCTCACCAGGTGCGGGAGGCTACGAGCAGTACGTC. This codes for CASSPGAGGYEQYV.

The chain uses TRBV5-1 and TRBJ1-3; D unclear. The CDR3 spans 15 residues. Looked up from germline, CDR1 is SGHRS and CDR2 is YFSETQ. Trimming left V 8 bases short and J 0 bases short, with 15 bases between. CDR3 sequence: CASPYKDLSGNTIYF. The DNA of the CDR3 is TGCGCCAGTCCCTACAAAGATCTCTCTGGAAACACCATATATTTT. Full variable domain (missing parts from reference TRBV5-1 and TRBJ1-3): KAGVTQTPRYLIKTRGQQVTLSCSPISGHRSVSWYQQTPGQGLQFLFEYFSETQRNKGNFPGRFSGRQFSNSRSEMNVSTLELGDSALYLCASPYKDLSGNTIYFGEGSWLTVV.

CDR3 protein: CASSLGVASQPQHF. The CDR3 nucleotides are TGTGCCAGCAGCTTGGGAGTAGCGAGTCAGCCCCAGCATTTT. The chain has TRBV5-6 and TRBJ1-5; D call uncertain. Germline-derived CDR1 and CDR2 are SGHDT and YYEEEE. Trimming removed 0 bases at V and 6 bases at J, with 10 bases between. This CDR3 comprises 14 residues.

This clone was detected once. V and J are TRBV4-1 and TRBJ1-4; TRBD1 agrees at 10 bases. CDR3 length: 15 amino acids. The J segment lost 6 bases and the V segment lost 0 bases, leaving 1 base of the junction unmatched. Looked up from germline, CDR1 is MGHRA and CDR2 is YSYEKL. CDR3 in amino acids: CASSQEGTGDEKLFF. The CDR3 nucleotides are TGCGCCAGCAGCCAAGAGGGGACAGGGGATGAAAAACTGTTTTTT.

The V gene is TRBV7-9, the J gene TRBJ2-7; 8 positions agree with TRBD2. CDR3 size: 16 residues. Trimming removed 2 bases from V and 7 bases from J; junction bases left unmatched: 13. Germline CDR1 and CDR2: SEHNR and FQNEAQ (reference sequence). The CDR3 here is CASSLSYGRDLLEQYF. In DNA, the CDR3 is TGTGCCAGCAGCTTATCCTACGGGAGGGACCTGTTAGAGCAGTACTTC. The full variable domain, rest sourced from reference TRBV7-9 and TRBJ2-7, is DTGVSQNPRHKITKRGQNVTFRCDPISEHNRLYWYRQTLGQGPEFLTYFQNEAQLEKSRLLSDRFSAERPKGSFSTLEIQRTEQGDSAMYLCASSLSYGRDLLEQYFGPGTRLTVT.

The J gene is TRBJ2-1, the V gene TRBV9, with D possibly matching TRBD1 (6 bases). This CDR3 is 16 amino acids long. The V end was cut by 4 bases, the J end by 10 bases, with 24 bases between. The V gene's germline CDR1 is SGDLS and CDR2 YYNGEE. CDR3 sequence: CASSHGTPRGIFEQFF. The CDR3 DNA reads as TGTGCCAGCAGCCATGGGACACCTAGGGGGATTTTCGAGCAGTTCTTC.

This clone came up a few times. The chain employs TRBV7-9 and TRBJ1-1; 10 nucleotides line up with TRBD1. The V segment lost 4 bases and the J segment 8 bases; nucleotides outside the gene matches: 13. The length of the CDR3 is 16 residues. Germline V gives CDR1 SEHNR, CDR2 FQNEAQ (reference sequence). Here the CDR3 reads CASSSGTGVDLNEAFF. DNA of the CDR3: TGTGCCAGCAGCTCCGGGACAGGGGTGGATCTCAACGAAGCTTTCTTT. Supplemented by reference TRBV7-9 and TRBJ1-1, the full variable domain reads DTGVSQNPRHKITKRGQNVTFRCDPISEHNRLYWYRQTLGQGPEFLTYFQNEAQLEKSRLLSDRFSAERPKGSFSTLEIQRTEQGDSAMYLCASSSGTGVDLNEAFFGQGTRLTVV.

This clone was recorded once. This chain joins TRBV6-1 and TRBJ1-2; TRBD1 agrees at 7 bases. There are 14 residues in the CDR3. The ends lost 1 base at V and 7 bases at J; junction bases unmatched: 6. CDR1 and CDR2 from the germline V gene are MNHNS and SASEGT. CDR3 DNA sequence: TGTGCCAGCAGTGAAGGGGCAGGGGGAGGTGGCTACACCTTC. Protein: CASSEGAGGGGYTF.

The CDR3 DNA is TGTGCCAGCAGTCTCGGGGGGTCTGGGGCCAACGTCCTGACTTTC. Its protein is CASSLGGSGANVLTF. J is TRBJ2-6 and V is TRBV2; TRBD2 agrees at 7 bases. The germline V gene has CDR1 SNHLY and CDR2 FYNNEI. The length of the CDR3 is 15 residues. V trimming: 5 bases; J trimming: 1 base; junction bases outside the gene matches: 2.

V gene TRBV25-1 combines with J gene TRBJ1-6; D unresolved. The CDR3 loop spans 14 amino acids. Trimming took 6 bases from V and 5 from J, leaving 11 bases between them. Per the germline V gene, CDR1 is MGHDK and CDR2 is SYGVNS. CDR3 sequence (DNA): TGTGCCAGCAGGACCTCGGTGCATAATTCACCCCTCCACTTT. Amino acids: CASRTSVHNSPLHF.

Written as DNA, the CDR3 is TGTGCCACCAGCAGAGGGGAACAGAGATATGGCTACACCTTC. It encodes CATSRGEQRYGYTF. The genes are TRBV15 and TRBJ1-2; D is uncertain. CDR1 is LNHNV, CDR2 YYDKDF, per germline (reference sequence). The length of the CDR3 is 14 residues. V lost 1 base to trimming and J lost 5 bases, with 11 bases between them.

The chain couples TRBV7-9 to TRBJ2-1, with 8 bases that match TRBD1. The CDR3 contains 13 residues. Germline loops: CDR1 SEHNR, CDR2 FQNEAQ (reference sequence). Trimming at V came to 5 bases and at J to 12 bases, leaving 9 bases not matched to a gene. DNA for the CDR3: TGTGCCAGCAGCACCGGACAGGGCTCGGTGCAGTTCTTC. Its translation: CASSTGQGSVQFF.

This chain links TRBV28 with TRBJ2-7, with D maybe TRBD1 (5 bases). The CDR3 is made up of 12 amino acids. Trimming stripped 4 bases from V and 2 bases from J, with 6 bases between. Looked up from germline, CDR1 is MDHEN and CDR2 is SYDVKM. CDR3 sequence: CASSSDTYEQYV. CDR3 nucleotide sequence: TGTGCCAGCAGTTCGGACACCTACGAGCAGTACGTC.

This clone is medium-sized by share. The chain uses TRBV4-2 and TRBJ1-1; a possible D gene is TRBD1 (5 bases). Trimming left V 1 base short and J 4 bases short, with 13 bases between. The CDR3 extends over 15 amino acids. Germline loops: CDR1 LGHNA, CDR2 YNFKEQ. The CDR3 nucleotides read TGTGCCAGCAGCCAAGGGCGGGGAGGGGTCACTGAAGCTTTCTTT. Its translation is CASSQGRGGVTEAFF.

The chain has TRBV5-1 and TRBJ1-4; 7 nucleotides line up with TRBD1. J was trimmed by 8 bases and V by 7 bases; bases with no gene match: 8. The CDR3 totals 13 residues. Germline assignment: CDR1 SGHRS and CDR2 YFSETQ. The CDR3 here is CASSTGAPEKLFF. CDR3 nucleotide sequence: TGCGCCAGCTCAACAGGGGCGCCAGAAAAACTGTTTTTT.